These 27 T cell receptor beta chains came from one sample sequenced in a study of T-cell reconstitution after alpha-beta-depleted transplantation in children. Unique molecular identifiers were used in preparing the TCRbeta library. In TCRdb, the PCR reads were re-called with MiXCR into one record per CDR3 protein. The sample lists approximately 390,000 distinct CDR3 sequences; roughly 11% were seen once. The sequenced sample was PBMCs from the stem cell graft donor, obtained from the stem cell graft. The receptors derive from a human donor who donated a stem cell graft to a child with acute myeloid leukemia.

This chain uses TRBV4-2 with TRBJ2-1; TRBD2 agrees at 12 bases. V dropped 4 bases and J dropped 7; count of bases not matched to a gene: 8. Germline CDR1 is LGHNA and CDR2 is YNFKEQ. This CDR3 spans 16 amino acids. The CDR3 loop reads CASSRTSGTYSNEQFF. CDR3 coding DNA: TGTGCCAGCAGCCGGACTAGCGGGACTTATTCAAATGAGCAGTTCTTC.

This clonotype was detected only a few times. The genes are TRBV29-1 and TRBJ2-1; TRBD1 agrees at 7 bases. V lost 6 bases to trimming and J lost 2 bases; unmatched junction nucleotides: 13. Germline V gene data show CDR1 as SQVTM and CDR2 as ANQGSEA. The CDR3 extends over 16 amino acids. CDR3 sequence reads: CSVPGAEGQPYNEQFF. For the CDR3, the DNA is TGCAGCGTGCCCGGAGCTGAGGGACAGCCCTACAATGAGCAGTTCTTC.

The chain carries TRBV10-3 and TRBJ2-1; no reliable D call. Trimming shortened V by 0 bases and J by 6 bases, and 12 bases separated the two germline ends. CDR3 size: 15 residues. The germline gives CDR1 ENHRY, CDR2 SYGVKD. CDR3 loop: CAISESIGIGNEQFF. In DNA, the CDR3 is TGTGCCATCAGTGAGTCGATAGGTATAGGCAATGAGCAGTTCTTC.

There are many counts of this clonotype. The chain couples TRBV5-1 to TRBJ2-1, with D perhaps matching TRBD1 (5 bases). V lost 3 bases to trimming and J lost 9 bases, with 7 bases between them. The germline V gene encodes CDR1 SGHRS and CDR2 YFSETQ. The CDR3 has 11 amino acids. CDR3 in amino acids: CASSSQGEQFF. The DNA for the CDR3 is TGCGCCAGCAGCTCCCAGGGTGAGCAGTTCTTC.

V and J are TRBV7-3 and TRBJ2-1; 13 bases map to TRBD2. The germline V gene has CDR1 SGHTA and CDR2 FQGTGA. This CDR3 is built from 14 residues. V lost 5 bases, J lost 10 bases, and 5 bases stayed unmatched. CDR3 nucleotide sequence: TGTGCCAGCAGCACAGGACTAGCGGGAGACGAGCAGTTCTTC. Its translation is CASSTGLAGDEQFF.

The V gene is TRBV12-3 or TRBV12-4, the J gene TRBJ1-1; D is possibly TRBD1 (6 bases). The CDR3 has 15 amino acids. V lost 3 bases, J lost 3 bases, and 14 bases lay in between. The CDR3 loop reads CASSLRGGQHTEAFF. DNA of the CDR3: TGTGCCAGCAGTTTGCGCGGGGGGCAGCACACTGAAGCTTTCTTT.

This chain uses TRBV1 with TRBJ2-3; the tabulated D call, TRBD1, remains unverified against the DNA. TRBV1 is listed as a pseudogene. This CDR3 is built from 15 residues. CDR3 in DNA: TGCACCAGCAGCCATAGGACAGGGGACACAGATACGCAGTATTTT. Translated: CTSSHRTGDTDTQYF.

V is TRBV12-3 or TRBV12-4 and J is TRBJ2-1; 9 nucleotides align to TRBD2. This CDR3 contains 16 residues. Trimming removed 3 bases from V and 4 bases from J; junction bases left unmatched: 7. The CDR3 spells CASSFELREGYNEQFF. CDR3 DNA: TGTGCCAGCAGTTTCGAGTTGCGGGAGGGATACAATGAGCAGTTCTTC.

This clonotype has only a few counts. The chain recombines TRBV20-1 with TRBJ2-4; D is unresolved. V dropped 0 bases and J dropped 13 bases, with 16 bases sitting between them. The CDR3 runs to 13 residues. Germline CDR1 reads DFQATT; CDR2 reads SNEGSKA (reference sequence). The CDR3: CSARDAPSFPQYF. In DNA form, the CDR3 reads TGCAGTGCTAGAGATGCCCCCAGCTTCCCCCAGTACTTC.

This clonotype has just a few counts. V and J are TRBV20-1 and TRBJ2-2, with TRBD2 matching 9 bases. Trimming took 5 bases from V and 5 from J; bases not matched to a gene: 6. The CDR3 runs to 14 residues. Per germline, CDR1 DFQATT and CDR2 SNEGSKA (reference sequence). CDR3 region: CSAERGAVTGELFF. The CDR3 coding sequence is TGCAGTGCTGAGCGGGGGGCGGTGACCGGGGAGCTGTTTTTT.

This clonotype has a handful of counts. The chain is built from TRBV11-1 and TRBJ2-7; tentative D call: TRBD2 (5 bases). CDR3 size: 14 residues. Germline loops: CDR1 SGHAT, CDR2 FQDESV (reference sequence). V was clipped by 5 bases and J by 0 bases, with 11 bases between them. The CDR3: CASSLRTYSYEQYF. In DNA, the CDR3 is TGTGCCAGCAGCCTGAGGACTTACTCCTACGAGCAGTACTTC.

The DNA of the CDR3 is TGCAGCGTTGACTTCAGGAATGGGAACACTGAAGCTTTCTTT. This encodes CSVDFRNGNTEAFF. This chain connects TRBV29-1 to TRBJ1-1; D ambiguous. Looked up from germline, CDR1 is SQVTM and CDR2 is ANQGSEA. This CDR3 contains 14 residues. The germline V and J ends were trimmed by 3 bases and 1 base, with 12 bases remaining between them.

This clonotype was detected a few times. The chain uses TRBV6-1 and TRBJ2-3; 12 nucleotides line up with TRBD2. The CDR3 runs 17 residues. Germline V gene sequence: CDR1 MNHNS, CDR2 SASEGT. J lost 5 bases, V lost 5 bases, and 11 bases had no gene match. This CDR3 is CASSPLTSGSMGDTQYF. CDR3 nucleotides: TGTGCCAGCAGTCCCCTGACTAGCGGGAGTATGGGAGATACGCAGTATTTT.

V is TRBV6-2 or TRBV6-3 and J is TRBJ2-2; 7 bases are shared with TRBD1. This CDR3 is 16 amino acids long. Germline V lookup: CDR1 MNHEY, CDR2 SVGEGT. J gave up 4 bases and V 5 bases, and 10 bases lay outside the gene matches. In DNA, the CDR3 is TGTGCCAGCAGTGGCCGGGACAGAGACTTCACCGGGGAGCTGTTTTTT. This sequence encodes CASSGRDRDFTGELFF.

The sample holds a few counts of this clonotype. The rearrangement links TRBV5-1 to TRBJ1-1; no clear D gene. The CDR3 spans 16 residues. V lost 3 bases, J lost 4 bases, and 19 bases lay in between. The germline CDR1 and CDR2 sequences are SGHRS and YFSETQ. The chain's CDR3 is CASSSKEGLSGTEAFF. Here the CDR3 DNA reads TGCGCCAGCAGCTCGAAGGAGGGCCTGTCTGGCACTGAAGCTTTCTTT.

The chain couples TRBV7-3 to TRBJ2-2, with a weak D call TRBD2 (7 bases). This CDR3 has 20 residues. V was cut by 3 bases and J by 0 bases, with 23 bases left in between. CDR1 is SGHTA, CDR2 FQGTGA, per germline. The DNA for the CDR3 is TGTGCCAGCAGCTTGAACCCGGGGGGACATAAGCAAACGAACACCGGGGAGCTGTTTTTT. Protein sequence: CASSLNPGGHKQTNTGELFF. Full variable domain (outside the CDR3, taken from reference TRBV7-3 and TRBJ2-2): GAGVSQTPSNKVTEKGKYVELRCDPISGHTALYWYRQSLGQGPEFLIYFQGTGAADDSGLPNDRFFAVRPEGSVSTLKIQRTERGDSAVYLCASSLNPGGHKQTNTGELFFGEGSRLTVL.

This sequence joins TRBV20-1 and TRBJ2-5, with 9 bases aligning to TRBD1. With 1 base clipped from V and 3 bases from J, the junction kept 3 bases outside the gene matches. This CDR3 is built from 14 residues. Germline V lookup: CDR1 DFQATT, CDR2 SNEGSKA (reference sequence). The CDR3 nucleotides read TGCAGTGCTAGAGGGACAGGGGATAAAGAGACCCAGTACTTC. This translates into CSARGTGDKETQYF.

This clonotype came up a few times. This chain connects TRBV10-3 to TRBJ2-1; 10 bases align to TRBD2. This CDR3 has 15 residues. The ends lost 2 bases at V and 8 bases at J; junction bases unmatched: 6. The germline gives CDR1 ENHRY, CDR2 SYGVKD. This chain's CDR3 is CAISELASGSYEQFF. Here the CDR3 DNA reads TGTGCCATCAGTGAGCTGGCTAGCGGGAGCTATGAGCAGTTCTTC.

The chain employs TRBV18 and TRBJ2-3; no definite D call. V was shortened by 2 bases and J by 0 bases, with 9 bases between the two germline ends. Looked up from germline, CDR1 is KGHSH and CDR2 is LQKENI. This CDR3 contains 15 residues. This CDR3 reads CASSPLGSSTDTQYF. CDR3 DNA sequence: TGTGCCAGCTCACCATTGGGCAGCAGCACAGATACGCAGTATTTT.

The chain recombines TRBV20-1 with TRBJ1-2; TRBD1 is a possible D gene (5 bases). This CDR3 region has 15 residues. Trimming took off 2 bases at V and 2 bases at J, with 15 bases between the two ends. In germline, CDR1 is DFQATT, CDR2 SNEGSKA (reference sequence). CDR3: CSARNGASANYGYTF. CDR3 DNA: TGCAGTGCTAGAAATGGGGCCTCGGCAAACTATGGCTACACCTTC.

This clonotype was observed at least ten times. In DNA, the CDR3 is TGTGCCAGCAGTTCAGTTTGGGACACTGAAGCTTTCTTT. The encoded protein is CASSSVWDTEAFF. The chain combines TRBV27 with TRBJ1-1; D gene uncertain. Trimming took off 4 bases at V and 3 bases at J, with 9 bases between the two ends. There are 13 residues in the CDR3. Per the germline V gene, CDR1 is MNHEY and CDR2 is SMNVEV (reference sequence).

This clonotype was seen more than once but under ten times. The V gene is TRBV5-6, the J gene TRBJ2-7; D is perhaps TRBD1 or TRBD2 (5 bases each). The CDR3 length is 15 residues. Trimming shortened V by 0 bases and J by 6 bases, and 16 bases separated the two germline ends. The germline V gene has CDR1 SGHDT and CDR2 YYEEEE. CDR3 nucleotide sequence: TGTGCCAGCAGCTTGGACGGGGCCTGGGGAGTCGAGCAGTACTTC. This encodes CASSLDGAWGVEQYF.

This clonotype was seen many times. The J gene is TRBJ2-3, the V gene TRBV20-1; 11 bases line up with TRBD2. The CDR3 has 13 residues. Per the germline V gene, CDR1 is DFQATT and CDR2 is SNEGSKA (reference sequence). V gave up 2 bases and J gave up 6 bases; unmatched junction bases: 1. The CDR3 is CSARLAGGDTQYF. In nucleotides, the CDR3 is TGCAGTGCTAGACTAGCGGGAGGTGATACGCAGTATTTT.

This clonotype was detected ten times or more. The chain employs TRBV7-9 and TRBJ2-3; no firm D call. Deletions cut 5 bases from V and 6 bases from J, with 6 bases between. CDR1 is SEHNR, CDR2 FQNEAQ, per germline (reference sequence). This CDR3 spans 11 amino acids. CDR3 sequence reads: CASSPLDTQYF. CDR3 DNA sequence: TGTGCCAGCAGCCCCCTTGATACGCAGTATTTT.

This clonotype has just a few counts. The CDR3 DNA reads as TGCGCCAGCAGCAATGACAGGGGGCAATACGAGCAGTACTTC. Its translation: CASSNDRGQYEQYF. The chain uses TRBV4-1 and TRBJ2-7; TRBD1 agrees at 10 bases. Germline trimming cut 5 bases from V and 4 bases from J; bases unmatched to any gene: 5. The CDR3 loop spans 14 amino acids. Germline CDR1 and CDR2: MGHRA and YSYEKL.

J is TRBJ2-3 and V is TRBV5-1; 9 nucleotides line up with TRBD2. Germline CDR1 is SGHRS and CDR2 is YFSETQ. This CDR3 has 21 amino acids. Trimming at V came to 6 bases and at J to 3 bases, leaving 26 bases not matched to a gene. For the CDR3, the DNA is TGCGCCAGCACCACGTCAGCCCGAAAAGGCGGGGGGGCCGTGATTACAGATACGCAGTATTTT. Residues: CASTTSARKGGGAVITDTQYF.

The chain links TRBV5-6 to TRBJ1-4; D remains ambiguous. Trimming shortened V by 0 bases and J by 8 bases, and 5 bases separated the two germline ends. The length of the CDR3 is 12 residues. The germline V gene has CDR1 SGHDT and CDR2 YYEEEE. CDR3 sequence (DNA): TGTGCCAGCAGCTTGGAATCCGAAAAACTGTTTTTT. This translates into CASSLESEKLFF.